This is a list of T cell receptor beta chains from one sample in a study of a mutant IDH1 vaccine in newly diagnosed glioma. These receptors have no identified antigens. Generated by immunoSEQ multiplex PCR, the TCRdb table keeps only in-frame clones and is missing some. The sample holds over 10,000 clones, around 77% seen once. The source was PBMCs, collected from a glioma patient whose treatment included an IDH1 peptide vaccine. All receptors derive from a middle-aged woman with glioma. The CDR3 runs from the conserved cysteine through the conserved F or W. Fields, in order: J gene, D gene, V gene, clone size, CDR3 protein, CDR3 DNA. A D gene is named only where the DNA matches it firmly. The size of a clone is reported for some rows only, either as once, few or many, or as a class for expanded clones.

TRBJ1-5,-,TRBV6-1,-,CASHDGKDSQPQHF,TGTGCCAGCCACGACGGTAAGGATTCGCAGCCCCAGCATTTT
TRBJ1-6,TRBD1,TRBV27,-,CASSRPGQDSPLHF,TGTGCCAGCAGCCGGCCGGGACAGGATTCACCCCTCCACTTT
TRBJ1-4,-,TRBV6-5,-,CASSYGTGLGEKLFF,TGTGCCAGCAGTTACGGAACAGGGCTGGGGGAAAAACTGTTTTTT
TRBJ2-7,-,TRBV25-1,-,CASTLDRSPSYEQYF,TGTGCCAGCACCCTAGACAGGTCACCCTCCTACGAGCAGTACTTC
TRBJ2-7,-,TRBV2,-,CASSSGRSYEQYF,TGTGCCAGCAGCTCGGGTCGGTCCTACGAGCAGTACTTC
TRBJ2-4,-,TRBV21-1,-,CAVTGIYIQYF,TGTGCCGTCACAGGGATCTACATTCAGTACTTC
TRBJ2-7,-,TRBV5-1,few,CASSKYGGTYEQYF,TGCGCCAGCAGCAAATACGGCGGTACCTACGAGCAGTACTTC
TRBJ1-2,-,TRBV19,-,CASSLRGDYGYTF,TGTGCCAGTAGTCTAAGGGGGGACTATGGCTACACCTTC
TRBJ2-5,-,TRBV5-6,-,CASSLATYQETQYF,TGTGCCAGCAGCTTGGCCACCTACCAAGAGACCCAGTACTTC
TRBJ2-2,TRBD2,TRBV29-1,once,CSVRQQGGSGTGELFF,TGCAGCGTGAGACAGCAGGGCGGGAGTGGCACCGGGGAGCTGTTTTTT
TRBJ2-3,TRBD2,TRBV4-2,-,CASSQEGVRTSGGSTDTQYF,TGTGCCAGCAGCCAAGAGGGGGTCAGGACTAGCGGGGGGAGCACAGATACGCAGTATTTT
TRBJ1-1,-,TRBV19,-,CASRGKDVGEAFF,TGTGCCAGTAGGGGAAAGGACGTGGGCGAAGCTTTCTTT
TRBJ1-2,TRBD1,TRBV28,-,CASSSLKGQGNGYTF,TGTGCCAGCAGTTCCCTAAAGGGACAGGGCAATGGCTACACCTTC
TRBJ1-3,-,TRBV6-5,-,CASAFTSGNTIYF,TGTGCCAGCGCCTTTACCTCTGGAAACACCATATATTTT
TRBJ2-2,-,TRBV28,-,CASSKTQNTGELFF,TGTGCCAGCAGTAAGACGCAGAACACCGGGGAGCTGTTTTTT